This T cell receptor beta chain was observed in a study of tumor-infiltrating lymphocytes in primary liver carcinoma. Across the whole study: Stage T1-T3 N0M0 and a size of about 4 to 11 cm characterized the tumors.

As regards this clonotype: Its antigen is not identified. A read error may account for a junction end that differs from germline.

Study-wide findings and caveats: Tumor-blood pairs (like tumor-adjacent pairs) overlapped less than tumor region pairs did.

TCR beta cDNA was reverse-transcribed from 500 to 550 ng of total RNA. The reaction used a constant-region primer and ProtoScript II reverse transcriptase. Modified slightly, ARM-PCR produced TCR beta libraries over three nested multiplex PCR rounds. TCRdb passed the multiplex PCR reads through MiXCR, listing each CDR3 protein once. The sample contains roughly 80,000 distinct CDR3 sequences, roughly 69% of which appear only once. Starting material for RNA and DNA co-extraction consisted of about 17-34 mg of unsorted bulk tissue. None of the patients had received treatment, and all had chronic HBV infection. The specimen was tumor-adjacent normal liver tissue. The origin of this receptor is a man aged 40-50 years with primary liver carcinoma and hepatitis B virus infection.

DNA for the CDR3: TGTGCCAGTAGCTTTGCGTCGGGTAACACCGGGGGGCTGTTTTTT. Translating it yields CASSFASGNTGGLFF. This chain links TRBV11-2 with TRBJ2-2, with D maybe TRBD2 (6 bases). Per the germline V gene, CDR1 is SGHAT and CDR2 is FQNNGV. This CDR3 region has 15 residues.